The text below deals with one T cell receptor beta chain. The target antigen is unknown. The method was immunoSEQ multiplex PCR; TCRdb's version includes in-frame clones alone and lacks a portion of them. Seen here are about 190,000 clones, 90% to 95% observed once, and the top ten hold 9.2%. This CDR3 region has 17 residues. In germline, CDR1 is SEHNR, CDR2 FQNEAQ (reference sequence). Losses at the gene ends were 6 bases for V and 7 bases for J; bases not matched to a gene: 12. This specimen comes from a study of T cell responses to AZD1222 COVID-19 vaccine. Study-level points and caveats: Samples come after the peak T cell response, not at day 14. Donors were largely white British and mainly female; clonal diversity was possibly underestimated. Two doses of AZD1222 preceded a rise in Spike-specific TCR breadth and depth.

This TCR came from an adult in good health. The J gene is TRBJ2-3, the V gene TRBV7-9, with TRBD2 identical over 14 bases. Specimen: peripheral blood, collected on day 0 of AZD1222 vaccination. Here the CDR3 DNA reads TGTGCCAGCAGGCCTATCCCGGGACTAGCGGGAGATCATACGCAGTATTTT. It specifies CASRPIPGLAGDHTQYF.